This T cell receptor (beta chain) originates from a study of T cell responses to AZD1222 COVID-19 vaccine. Sequencing was performed with immunoSEQ multiplex PCR; in TCRdb, only in-frame clones are kept and a portion is missing. The sample yields about 110,000 clones, 86% seen once. This specimen consisted of peripheral blood, obtained on day 0 of AZD1222 vaccination. The receptor's source is an adult in good health.

Here the CDR3 DNA reads TGTGCCTGGAGTGTAAGCGGGGGCCTAGCGGGGAGGGATACGCAGTATTTT. This translates into CAWSVSGGLAGRDTQYF. V usage is TRBV30 and J usage is TRBJ2-3; 9 bases agree with TRBD2. From germline, CDR1 is GTSNPN and CDR2 SVGIG (reference sequence). J was trimmed by 6 bases and V by 0 bases; bases with no gene match: 13. This CDR3 comprises 17 residues.